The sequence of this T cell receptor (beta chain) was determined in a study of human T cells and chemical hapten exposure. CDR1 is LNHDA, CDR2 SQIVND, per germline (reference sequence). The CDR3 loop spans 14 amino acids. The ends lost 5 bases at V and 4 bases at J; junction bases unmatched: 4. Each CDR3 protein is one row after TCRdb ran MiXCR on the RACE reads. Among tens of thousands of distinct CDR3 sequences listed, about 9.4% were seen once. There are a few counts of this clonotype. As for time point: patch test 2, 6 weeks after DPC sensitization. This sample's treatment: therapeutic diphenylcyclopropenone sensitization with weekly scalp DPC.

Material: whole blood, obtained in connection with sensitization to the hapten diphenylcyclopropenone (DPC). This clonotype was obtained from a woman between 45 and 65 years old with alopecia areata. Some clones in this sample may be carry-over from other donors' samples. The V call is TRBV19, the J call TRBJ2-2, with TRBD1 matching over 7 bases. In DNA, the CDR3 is TGTGCCAGTAGTTTGGGACAGACCACCGGGGAGCTGTTTTTT. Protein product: CASSLGQTTGELFF.